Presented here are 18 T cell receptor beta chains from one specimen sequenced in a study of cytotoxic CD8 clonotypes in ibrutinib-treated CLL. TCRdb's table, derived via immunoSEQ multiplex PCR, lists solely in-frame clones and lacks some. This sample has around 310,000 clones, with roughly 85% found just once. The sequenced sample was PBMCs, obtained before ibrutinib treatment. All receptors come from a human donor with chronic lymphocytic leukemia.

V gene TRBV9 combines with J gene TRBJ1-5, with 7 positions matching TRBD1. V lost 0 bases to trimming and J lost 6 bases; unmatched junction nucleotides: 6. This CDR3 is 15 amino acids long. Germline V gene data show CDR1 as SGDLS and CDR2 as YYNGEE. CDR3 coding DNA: TGTGCCAGCAGCGTAGGAGGACAGGCTTCTCAGCCCCAGCATTTT. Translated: CASSVGGQASQPQHF.

In nucleotides, the CDR3 is TGTGCCAGCAGCTTCCAGGGAACCATATTAGGCAATGAGCAGTTCTTC. Translating gives CASSFQGTILGNEQFF. The chain has TRBV7-2 and TRBJ2-1; a weak D match, TRBD1 (5 bases). CDR3 length: 16 residues. Per the germline V gene, CDR1 is SGHTA and CDR2 is FQGNSA. The V gene lost 3 bases and the J gene lost 6 bases, with 18 bases spanning the gap.

In DNA form, the CDR3 reads TGTGCCAGCAGGCGTGGAAGCACAGATACGCAGTATTTT. Amino acids: CASRRGSTDTQYF. V gene TRBV28 combines with J gene TRBJ2-3; D is uncertain. The CDR3 spans 13 residues. The V end was cut by 6 bases, the J end by 0 bases, with 7 bases between. Germline V gene sequence: CDR1 MDHEN, CDR2 SYDVKM.

CDR3 region: CASSQDNRAYEQYF. CDR3 nucleotide sequence: TGCGCCAGCAGCCAAGATAACAGGGCCTACGAGCAGTACTTC. The chain recombines TRBV4-3 with TRBJ2-7; tentative D call: TRBD1 (6 bases). Trimming pared 0 bases from V and 2 bases from J, leaving 8 bases between. The length of the CDR3 is 14 residues. The germline V gene has CDR1 LGHNA and CDR2 YSLEER.

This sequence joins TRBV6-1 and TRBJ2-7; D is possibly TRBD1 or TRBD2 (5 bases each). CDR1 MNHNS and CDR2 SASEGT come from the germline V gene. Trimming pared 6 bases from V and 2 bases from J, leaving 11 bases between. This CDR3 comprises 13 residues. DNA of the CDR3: TGTGCCAGCAGAGGGACGGGCACCTACGAGCAGTACTTC. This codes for CASRGTGTYEQYF.

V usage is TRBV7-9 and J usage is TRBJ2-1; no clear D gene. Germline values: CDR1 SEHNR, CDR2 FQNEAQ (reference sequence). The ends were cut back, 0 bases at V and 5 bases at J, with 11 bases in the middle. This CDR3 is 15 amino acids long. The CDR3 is CASSLALSGHNEQFF. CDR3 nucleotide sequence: TGTGCCAGCAGCTTAGCGTTGTCGGGCCACAATGAGCAGTTCTTC.

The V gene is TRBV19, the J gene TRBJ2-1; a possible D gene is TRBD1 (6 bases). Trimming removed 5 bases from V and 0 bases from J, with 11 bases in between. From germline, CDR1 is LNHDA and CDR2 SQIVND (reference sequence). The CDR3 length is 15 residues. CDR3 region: CASSGTIDSYNEQFF. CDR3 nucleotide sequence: TGTGCCAGTAGTGGGACAATCGACTCCTACAATGAGCAGTTCTTC.

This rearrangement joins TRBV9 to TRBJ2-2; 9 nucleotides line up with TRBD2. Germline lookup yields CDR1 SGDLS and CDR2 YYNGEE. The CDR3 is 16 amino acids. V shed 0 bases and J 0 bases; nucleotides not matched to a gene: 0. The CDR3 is CASSVGTSANTGELFF. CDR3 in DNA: TGTGCCAGCAGCGTAGGGACTAGCGCGAACACCGGGGAGCTGTTTTTT.

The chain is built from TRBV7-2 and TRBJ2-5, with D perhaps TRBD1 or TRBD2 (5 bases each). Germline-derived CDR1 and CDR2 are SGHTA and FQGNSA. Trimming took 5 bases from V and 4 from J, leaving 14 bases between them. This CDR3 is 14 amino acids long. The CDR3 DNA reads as TGTGCCAGCAGCGTAAGCCGGGGCGGAGAGACCCAGTACTTC. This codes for CASSVSRGGETQYF. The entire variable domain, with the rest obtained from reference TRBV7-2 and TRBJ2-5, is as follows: GAGVSQSPSNKVTEKGKDVELRCDPISGHTALYWYRQSLGQGLEFLIYFQGNSAPDKSGLPSDRFSAERTGGSVSTLTIQRTQQEDSAVYLCASSVSRGGETQYFGPGTRLLVL.

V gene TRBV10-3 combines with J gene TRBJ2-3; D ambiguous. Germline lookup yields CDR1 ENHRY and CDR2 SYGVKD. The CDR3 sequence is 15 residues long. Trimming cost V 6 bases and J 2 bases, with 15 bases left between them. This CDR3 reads CAIRDPQRTTDTQYF. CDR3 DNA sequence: TGTGCCATCAGGGACCCTCAACGGACCACAGATACGCAGTATTTT.

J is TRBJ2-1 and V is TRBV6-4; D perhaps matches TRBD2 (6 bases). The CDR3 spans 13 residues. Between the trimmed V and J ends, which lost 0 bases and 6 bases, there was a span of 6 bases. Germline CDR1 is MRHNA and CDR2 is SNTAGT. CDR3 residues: CASSDSTSNEQFF. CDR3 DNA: TGTGCCAGCAGTGACTCGACTAGCAATGAGCAGTTCTTC.

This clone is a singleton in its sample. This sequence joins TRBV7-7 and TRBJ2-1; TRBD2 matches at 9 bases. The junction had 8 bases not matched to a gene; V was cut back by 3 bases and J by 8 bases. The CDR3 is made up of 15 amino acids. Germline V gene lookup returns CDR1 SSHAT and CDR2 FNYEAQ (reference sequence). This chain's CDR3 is CASSLSAGGRDEQFF. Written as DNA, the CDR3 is TGTGCCAGCAGCTTGTCAGCGGGAGGCCGCGATGAGCAGTTCTTC.

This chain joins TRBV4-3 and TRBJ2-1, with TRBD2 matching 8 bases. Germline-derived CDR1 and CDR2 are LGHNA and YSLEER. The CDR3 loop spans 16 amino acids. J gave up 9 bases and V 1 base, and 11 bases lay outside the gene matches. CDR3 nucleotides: TGCGCCAGCAGCCAAGCAATAGGGACTAGTTTGAGTGAGCAGTTCTTC. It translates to CASSQAIGTSLSEQFF.

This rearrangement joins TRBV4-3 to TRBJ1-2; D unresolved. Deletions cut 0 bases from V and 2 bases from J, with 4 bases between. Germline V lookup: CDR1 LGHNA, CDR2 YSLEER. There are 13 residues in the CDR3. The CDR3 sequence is CASSQDHNYGYTF. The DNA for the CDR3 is TGCGCCAGCAGCCAAGATCACAACTATGGCTACACCTTC.

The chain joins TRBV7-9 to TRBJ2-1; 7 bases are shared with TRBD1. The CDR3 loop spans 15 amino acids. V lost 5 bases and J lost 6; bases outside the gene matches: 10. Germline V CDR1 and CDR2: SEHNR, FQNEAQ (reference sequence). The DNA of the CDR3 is TGTGCCAGCAGCAAAACAGGGGTCCTCCGCAATGAGCAGTTCTTC. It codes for CASSKTGVLRNEQFF.

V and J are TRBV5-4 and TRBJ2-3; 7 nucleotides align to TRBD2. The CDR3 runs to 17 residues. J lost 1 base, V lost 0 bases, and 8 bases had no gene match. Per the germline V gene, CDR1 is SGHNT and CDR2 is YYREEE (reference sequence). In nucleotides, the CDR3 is TGTGCCAGCAGCTTGGATGGGCGGGAGCACGGCACAGATACGCAGTATTTT. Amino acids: CASSLDGREHGTDTQYF.

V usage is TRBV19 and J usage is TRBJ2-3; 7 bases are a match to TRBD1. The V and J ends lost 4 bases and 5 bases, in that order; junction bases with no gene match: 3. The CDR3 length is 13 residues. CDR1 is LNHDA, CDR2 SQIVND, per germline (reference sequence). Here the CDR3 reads CASSKNRGDTQYF. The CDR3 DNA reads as TGTGCCAGTAGTAAAAACAGGGGAGATACGCAGTATTTT.

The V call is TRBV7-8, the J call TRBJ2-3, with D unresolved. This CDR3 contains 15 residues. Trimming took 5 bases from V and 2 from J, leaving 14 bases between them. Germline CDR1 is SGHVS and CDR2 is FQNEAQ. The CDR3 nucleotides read TGTGCCAGCAGCAGCCCGCGACGGTACACAGATACGCAGTATTTT. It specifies CASSSPRRYTDTQYF.